Listed here are 28 T cell receptor beta chains from one sample, sequenced in a study of T cell responses to AZD1222 COVID-19 vaccine. The data were produced by immunoSEQ multiplex PCR, yet TCRdb's version contains in-frame clones alone and is incomplete. The table lists approximately 210,000 clones, 94% of them singletons. This material consisted of peripheral blood, taken 28 days after the second dose of the MenACWY control vaccine. These receptors all stem from an adult who received the MenACWY meningococcal vaccine as a control.

This clone was counted between two and nine times. The gene calls are TRBV6-5 and TRBJ1-1; D perhaps matches TRBD1 (5 bases). Germline V gene sequence: CDR1 MNHEY, CDR2 SVGAGI. This CDR3 is built from 11 residues. Trimming pared 7 bases from V and 9 bases from J, leaving 12 bases between. The CDR3 spells CASKTGPQAFF. DNA for the CDR3: TGTGCCAGCAAAACGGGGCCACAAGCTTTCTTT.

CDR3 sequence (DNA): TGTGCCAGCAGCGTTGGGTCGCCGGCAGGTTCATGGGAAAAACTGTTTTTT. Its translation: CASSVGSPAGSWEKLFF. The J gene is TRBJ1-4, the V gene TRBV5-4; no definite D call. The germline gives CDR1 SGHNT, CDR2 YYREEE (reference sequence). V was cut by 4 bases and J by 8 bases, with 24 bases left in between. This CDR3 is built from 17 residues.

The V call is TRBV30, the J call TRBJ2-2, with no clear D. The germline V gene has CDR1 GTSNPN and CDR2 SVGIG (reference sequence). This CDR3 spans 13 amino acids. With 0 bases removed from V and 4 bases from J, the gap between germline ends came to 6 bases. The CDR3 bases are TGTGCCTGGAGTGTATTATCCACCGGGGAGCTGTTTTTT. Protein product: CAWSVLSTGELFF.

The gene calls are TRBV6-5 and TRBJ2-7; 7 nucleotides line up with TRBD1. The length of the CDR3 is 14 residues. In germline, CDR1 is MNHEY, CDR2 SVGAGI. Trimming took 6 bases from V and 1 from J; bases not matched to a gene: 6. The DNA of the CDR3 is TGTGCCAGCAGCTTCGCGACAGGGTCCTACGAGCAGTACTTC. Amino acids: CASSFATGSYEQYF.

This clone has a single count. The chain is built from TRBV27 and TRBJ2-1; possibly TRBD1 for D (6 bases). The CDR3 consists of 16 residues. V lost 4 bases, J lost 6 bases, and 19 bases lay in between. Germline V gene data show CDR1 as MNHEY and CDR2 as SMNVEV (reference sequence). CDR3 coding DNA: TGTGCCAGCAGTTCAACCACAGGGACCCACTCCAATGAGCAGTTCTTC. Translated, it gives CASSSTTGTHSNEQFF.

The rearrangement uses TRBV11-3 and TRBJ1-1; perhaps TRBD1 as D (6 bases). The CDR3 extends over 13 amino acids. Germline lookup yields CDR1 SGHNT and CDR2 YENEEA. Trimming removed 3 bases at V and 4 bases at J, with 9 bases between. CDR3 loop: CASSLQGSTEAFF. The CDR3, as DNA: TGTGCCAGCAGCTTGCAGGGGTCCACTGAAGCTTTCTTT.

The chain employs TRBV30 and TRBJ2-5; TRBD2 agrees at 7 bases. The CDR3 runs to 14 residues. Germline CDR1 is GTSNPN and CDR2 is SVGIG (reference sequence). The trim removed 0 bases at V and 4 bases at J, leaving 5 bases unmatched. CDR3 nucleotide sequence: TGTGCCTGGAGTGTTGGGGGGGAGGTAGAGACCCAGTACTTC. Its protein is CAWSVGGEVETQYF. The full variable domain, completed using reference TRBV30 and TRBJ2-5, is SQTIHQWPATLVQPVGSPLSLECTVEGTSNPNLYWYRQAAGRGLQLLFYSVGIGQISSEVPQNLSASRPQDRQFILSSKKLLLSDSGFYLCAWSVGGEVETQYFGPGTRLLVL.

The chain combines TRBV28 with TRBJ2-5; 7 bases fit TRBD1. The ends lost 10 bases at V and 2 bases at J; junction bases unmatched: 10. The CDR3 consists of 14 residues. Germline V gene sequence: CDR1 MDHEN, CDR2 SYDVKM. The CDR3 DNA reads TGTGCCAACCACCCGAGGGGGCATCAAGAGACCCAGTACTTC. Its translation is CANHPRGHQETQYF.

This sequence joins TRBV6-4 and TRBJ2-3; 12 bases are shared with TRBD2. V dropped 3 bases and J dropped 3; count of bases not matched to a gene: 4. The CDR3 contains 16 residues. Germline values: CDR1 MRHNA, CDR2 SNTAGT. The CDR3 nucleotides are TGTGCCAGCAGTGAGTCTAGCGGGGGGGCGACAGATACGCAGTATTTT. This translates into CASSESSGGATDTQYF.

The rearrangement links TRBV6-5 to TRBJ2-1; 8 bases map to TRBD2. CDR1 is MNHEY, CDR2 SVGAGI, per germline. The trim removed 3 bases at V and 4 bases at J, leaving 5 bases unmatched. This CDR3 has 15 residues. The CDR3 sequence is CASSYESGSYNEQFF. The CDR3 DNA follows: TGTGCCAGCAGTTATGAGAGCGGGAGTTACAATGAGCAGTTCTTC.

The V and J genes are TRBV19 and TRBJ1-4, with TRBD1 matching 10 bases. The CDR3 is 13 residues long. V was pared by 9 bases and J by 6 bases, with 4 bases of the junction left unmatched. CDR1 is LNHDA and CDR2 is SQIVND in the germline V gene (reference sequence). The CDR3 spells CASTGTGDEKLFF. The CDR3 DNA sequence: TGTGCCAGCACCGGGACAGGGGATGAAAAACTGTTTTTT.

The gene calls are TRBV5-1 and TRBJ1-1; 8 bases fit TRBD1. The V and J ends lost 0 bases and 0 bases, in that order; junction bases with no gene match: 4. CDR1 is SGHRS and CDR2 is YFSETQ in the germline V gene. CDR3 length: 16 residues. CDR3 DNA sequence: TGCGCCAGCAGCTTGGAGACAGGGGCACTGAACACTGAAGCTTTCTTT. It specifies CASSLETGALNTEAFF.

The rearrangement uses TRBV25-1 and TRBJ1-1, with TRBD1 as a possible D gene (5 bases). The CDR3 runs to 16 residues. Germline V gene sequence: CDR1 MGHDK, CDR2 SYGVNS. Trimming removed 5 bases at V and 1 base at J, with 17 bases between. The CDR3 reads CASSPSGGSRNTEAFF. CDR3 DNA sequence: TGTGCCAGCAGTCCCTCGGGGGGGTCTCGGAACACTGAAGCTTTCTTT.

J is TRBJ2-7 and V is TRBV24-1, with TRBD1 matching over 12 bases. Germline V gene data show CDR1 as KGHDR and CDR2 as SFDVKD. CDR3 size: 13 residues. V lost 9 bases and J lost 6; bases outside the gene matches: 5. The DNA for the CDR3 is TGTGCCACCTCCGGGACAGGGGGCCGCGAGCAGTACTTC. This encodes CATSGTGGREQYF.

The sample holds one count of this clone. The rearrangement uses TRBV7-3 and TRBJ1-6, with D possibly TRBD1 on 6 matching bases. The CDR3 sequence is 14 residues long. Trimming removed 5 bases from V and 7 bases from J, with 12 bases in between. Germline loops: CDR1 SGHTA, CDR2 FQGTGA. The CDR3 sequence: CASSAGAGNSPLHF. CDR3 bases: TGTGCCAGCAGCGCGGGGGCAGGGAATTCACCCCTCCACTTT.

This clone was found once. The DNA for the CDR3 is TGTGCCAGCAGCCCCCCCCTCTGGGCGGAAGATACGCAGTATTTT. Protein: CASSPPLWAEDTQYF. The chain is built from TRBV7-9 and TRBJ2-3; D is ambiguous. Trimming cost V 5 bases and J 5 bases, with 17 bases left between them. Germline V gene sequence: CDR1 SEHNR, CDR2 FQNEAQ (reference sequence). The CDR3 has 15 amino acids.

The rearrangement joins TRBV25-1 to TRBJ1-4; D is possibly TRBD1 (5 bases). The CDR3 extends over 16 amino acids. The germline V and J ends were trimmed by 3 bases and 2 bases, with 13 bases remaining between them. Germline V CDR1 and CDR2: MGHDK, SYGVNS. As DNA, the CDR3 is TGTGCCAGCAGTGATCCGGGGGGTCGGACTAATGAAAAACTGTTTTTT. Translating gives CASSDPGGRTNEKLFF.

CDR3 region: CASRPSGVNQPQHF. The CDR3 DNA reads TGTGCCAGCAGACCGTCTGGGGTTAATCAGCCCCAGCATTTT. The chain has TRBV27 and TRBJ1-5; D remains unclear. There are 14 residues in the CDR3. Germline values: CDR1 MNHEY, CDR2 SMNVEV (reference sequence). The germline V and J ends were trimmed by 6 bases and 4 bases, with 13 bases remaining between them.

This sequence joins TRBV27 and TRBJ2-3; TRBD2 matches at 13 bases. The CDR3 contains 16 residues. V lost 5 bases and J lost 3; bases outside the gene matches: 5. Germline V CDR1 and CDR2: MNHEY, SMNVEV (reference sequence). CDR3 residues: CASSPGLAGATDTQYF. For the CDR3, the DNA is TGTGCCAGCAGTCCAGGACTAGCGGGAGCTACAGATACGCAGTATTTT.

The V gene is TRBV5-8, the J gene TRBJ2-7, with D possibly being TRBD2 (6 bases). V lost 1 base to trimming and J lost 4 bases, with 12 bases between them. The CDR3 loop spans 14 amino acids. Germline values: CDR1 SGHTS, CDR2 YDEGEE. DNA for the CDR3: TGTGCCAGCAGCTTGCGAACGGGAGTGTACGAGCAGTACTTC. Protein product: CASSLRTGVYEQYF.

In its sample, this clone was seen once. The chain uses TRBV18 and TRBJ2-6; tentatively, D is TRBD1 or TRBD2 (5 bases each). This CDR3 spans 13 amino acids. With 2 bases removed from V and 18 bases from J, the gap between germline ends came to 17 bases. Germline V lookup: CDR1 KGHSH, CDR2 LQKENI. The CDR3 region is CASSPLGVDGATF. The CDR3 DNA reads TGTGCCAGCTCACCATTAGGGGTGGACGGGGCGACTTTC.

The chain combines TRBV28 with TRBJ1-5; possibly TRBD1 for D (6 bases). CDR1 is MDHEN, CDR2 SYDVKM, per germline. The CDR3 is made up of 14 amino acids. V lost 3 bases to trimming and J lost 2 bases, with 8 bases between them. The CDR3 nucleotides are TGTGCCAGCAGTTTTGCAGGGGGCAATCAGCCCCAGCATTTT. Translation: CASSFAGGNQPQHF. Supplemented by reference TRBV28 and TRBJ1-5, the full variable domain reads DVKVTQSSRYLVKRTGEKVFLECVQDMDHENMFWYRQDPGLGLRLIYFSYDVKMKEKGDIPEGYSVSREKKERFSLILESASTNQTSMYLCASSFAGGNQPQHFGDGTRLSIL.

V is TRBV5-1 and J is TRBJ2-5; TRBD1 aligns across 7 bases. The CDR3 covers 18 residues. With 1 base clipped from V and 3 bases from J, the junction kept 15 bases outside the gene matches. In germline, CDR1 is SGHRS, CDR2 YFSETQ. CDR3 nucleotides: TGCGCCAGCAGCTTGCCTCCCCGGCCCTTGGGACAGAAAGAGACCCAGTACTTC. As protein: CASSLPPRPLGQKETQYF.

The chain has TRBV3-1 (or the pseudogene TRBV3-2) and TRBJ1-5; D may be TRBD1 (5 bases). Trimming shortened V by 2 bases and J by 2 bases, and 10 bases separated the two germline ends. The CDR3 contains 15 residues. From germline, CDR1 is LGHDT and CDR2 YNNKEL (reference sequence). The CDR3 DNA follows: TGTGCCAGCAGCCAACAGGGCAGCGGCAATCAGCCCCAGCATTTT. Translated: CASSQQGSGNQPQHF.

This clone was detected once. This sequence joins TRBV6-1 and TRBJ1-4; tentative D call: TRBD1 (5 bases). There are 15 residues in the CDR3. Germline loops: CDR1 MNHNS, CDR2 SASEGT. Trimming took off 1 base at V and 7 bases at J, with 13 bases between the two ends. The CDR3 DNA follows: TGTGCCAGCAGTGAAGTTGGGGGTGTCGGTGAAAAACTGTTTTTT. Amino acid sequence: CASSEVGGVGEKLFF.

The chain employs TRBV9 and TRBJ2-7; a possible D gene is TRBD1 (5 bases). CDR3 length: 13 amino acids. V lost 4 bases and J 5 bases, leaving 13 bases between the germline ends. Germline assignment: CDR1 SGDLS and CDR2 YYNGEE. This chain's CDR3 is CASSSALGHEQYF. The CDR3 coding sequence is TGTGCCAGCAGCTCCGCTCTGGGGCACGAGCAGTACTTC.

The rearrangement uses TRBV6-5 and TRBJ2-2; 8 nucleotides line up with TRBD1. With V trimmed by 7 bases and J by 5 bases, 6 bases remained unmatched. CDR1 is MNHEY, CDR2 SVGAGI, per germline. The CDR3 is made up of 14 amino acids. The CDR3, as DNA: TGTGCCAGCAACGGACAGGGAAAGACCGGGGAGCTGTTTTTT. Amino acids: CASNGQGKTGELFF.

The chain links TRBV19 to TRBJ1-1; 10 nucleotides align to TRBD1. V lost 10 bases, J lost 5 bases, and 10 bases stayed unmatched. The germline gives CDR1 LNHDA, CDR2 SQIVND (reference sequence). This CDR3 has 14 residues. The CDR3 coding sequence is TGTGCCACTATCGGGACAGGGGAAAGGACTGAAGCTTTCTTT. It yields the protein CATIGTGERTEAFF.